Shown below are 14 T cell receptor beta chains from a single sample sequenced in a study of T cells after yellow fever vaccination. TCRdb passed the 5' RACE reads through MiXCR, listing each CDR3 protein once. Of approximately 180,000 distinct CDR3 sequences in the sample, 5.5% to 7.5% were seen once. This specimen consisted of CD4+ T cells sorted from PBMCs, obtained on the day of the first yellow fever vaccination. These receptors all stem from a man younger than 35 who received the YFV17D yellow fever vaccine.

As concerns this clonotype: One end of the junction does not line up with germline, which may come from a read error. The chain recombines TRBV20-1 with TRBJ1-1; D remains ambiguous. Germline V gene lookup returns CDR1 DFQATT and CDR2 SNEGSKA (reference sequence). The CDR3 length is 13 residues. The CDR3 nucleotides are TGCAGTGTTAGAGGGCCGGGGAACACTGAAGCTTTCTTT. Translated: CSVRGPGNTEAFF.

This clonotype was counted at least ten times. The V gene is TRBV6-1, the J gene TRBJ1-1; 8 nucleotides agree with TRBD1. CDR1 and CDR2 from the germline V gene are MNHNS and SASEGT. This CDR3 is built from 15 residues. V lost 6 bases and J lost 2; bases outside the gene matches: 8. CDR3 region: CASSRPGQVNTEAFF. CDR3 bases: TGTGCCAGCAGCCGACCGGGACAGGTTAACACTGAAGCTTTCTTT.

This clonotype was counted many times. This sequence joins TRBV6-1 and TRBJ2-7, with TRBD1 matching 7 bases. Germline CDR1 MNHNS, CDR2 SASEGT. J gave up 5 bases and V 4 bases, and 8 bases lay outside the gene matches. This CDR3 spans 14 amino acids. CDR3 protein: CASSARQGWDEQYF. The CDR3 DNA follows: TGTGCCAGCAGTGCTCGACAGGGCTGGGACGAGCAGTACTTC.

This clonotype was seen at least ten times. In nucleotides, the CDR3 is TGCAGTGCTAGAGAAAATGAAAAACTGTTTTTT. This encodes CSARENEKLFF. This chain links TRBV20-1 with TRBJ1-4; D not certain. V gave up 0 bases and J gave up 5 bases, with 1 base separating them. Germline V gene lookup returns CDR1 DFQATT and CDR2 SNEGSKA (reference sequence). The CDR3 contains 11 residues.

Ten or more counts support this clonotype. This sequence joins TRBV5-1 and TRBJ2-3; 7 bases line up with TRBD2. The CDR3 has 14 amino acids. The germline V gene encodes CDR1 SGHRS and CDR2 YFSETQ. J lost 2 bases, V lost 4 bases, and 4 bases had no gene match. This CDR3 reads CASSRTSTTDTQYF. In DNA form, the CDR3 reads TGCGCCAGCAGCCGGACTAGTACCACAGATACGCAGTATTTT.

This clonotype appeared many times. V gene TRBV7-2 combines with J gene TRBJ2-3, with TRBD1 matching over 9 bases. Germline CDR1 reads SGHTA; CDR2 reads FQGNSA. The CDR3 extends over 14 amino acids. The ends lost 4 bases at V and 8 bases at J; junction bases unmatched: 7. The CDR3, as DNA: TGTGCCAGCAGCTACAACAGGGGGCAGAGTACGCAGTATTTT. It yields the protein CASSYNRGQSTQYF.

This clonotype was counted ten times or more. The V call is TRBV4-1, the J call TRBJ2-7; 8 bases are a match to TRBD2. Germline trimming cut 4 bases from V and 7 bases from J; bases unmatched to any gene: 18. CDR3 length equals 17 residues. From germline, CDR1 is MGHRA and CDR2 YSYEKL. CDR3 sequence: CASSPPTLSGGSREQYF. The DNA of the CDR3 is TGCGCCAGCAGCCCTCCCACTTTAAGCGGGGGCTCGCGGGAGCAGTACTTC.

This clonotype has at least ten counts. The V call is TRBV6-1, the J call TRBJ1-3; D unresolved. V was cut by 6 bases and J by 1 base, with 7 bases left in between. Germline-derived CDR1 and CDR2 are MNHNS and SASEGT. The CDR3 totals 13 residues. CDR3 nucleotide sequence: TGTGCCAGCAGCGGACTGTCTGGAAACACCATATATTTT. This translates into CASSGLSGNTIYF.

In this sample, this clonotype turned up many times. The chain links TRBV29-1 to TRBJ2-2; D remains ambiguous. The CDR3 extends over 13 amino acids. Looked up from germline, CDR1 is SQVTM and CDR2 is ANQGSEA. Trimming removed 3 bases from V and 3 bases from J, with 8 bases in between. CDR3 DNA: TGCAGCGTTGACAAACTCGACACCGGGGAGCTGTTTTTT. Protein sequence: CSVDKLDTGELFF.

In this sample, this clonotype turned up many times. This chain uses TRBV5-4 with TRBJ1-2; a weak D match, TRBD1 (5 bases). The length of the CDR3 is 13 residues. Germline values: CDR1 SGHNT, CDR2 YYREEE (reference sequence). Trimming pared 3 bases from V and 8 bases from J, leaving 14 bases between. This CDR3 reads CASSSKGNRGYTF. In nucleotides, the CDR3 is TGTGCCAGCAGCTCGAAGGGGAATAGGGGCTACACCTTC.

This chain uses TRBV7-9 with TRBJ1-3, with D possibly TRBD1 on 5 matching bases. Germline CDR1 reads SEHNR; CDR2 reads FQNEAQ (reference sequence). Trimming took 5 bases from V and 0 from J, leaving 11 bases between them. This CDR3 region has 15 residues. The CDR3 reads CASSEGRTSGNTIYF. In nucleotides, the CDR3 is TGTGCCAGCAGCGAGGGACGGACCTCTGGAAACACCATATATTTT.

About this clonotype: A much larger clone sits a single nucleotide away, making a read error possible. The CDR3 loop is CASSQGSKTEAFF. CDR3 sequence (DNA): TGTGCCAGCTCACAGGGATCGAAGACTGAAGCTTTCTTT. V and J are TRBV18 and TRBJ1-1; unclear D gene. This CDR3 is built from 13 residues. V shed 4 bases and J shed 5 bases, with 11 bases lying between them. Germline assignment: CDR1 KGHSH and CDR2 LQKENI.

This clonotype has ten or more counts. This chain's CDR3 is CASTQLTSGGLTDTQYF. The CDR3 nucleotides are TGCGCCAGCACCCAATTGACTAGCGGGGGCCTCACAGATACGCAGTATTTT. The V call is TRBV5-1, the J call TRBJ2-3; 12 nucleotides align to TRBD2. Germline V lookup: CDR1 SGHRS, CDR2 YFSETQ. V shed 6 bases and J 2 bases; nucleotides not matched to a gene: 10. This CDR3 is 17 amino acids long. The complete variable domain, with remaining parts taken from reference TRBV5-1 and TRBJ2-3, reads KAGVTQTPRYLIKTRGQQVTLSCSPISGHRSVSWYQQTPGQGLQFLFEYFSETQRNKGNFPGRFSGRQFSNSRSEMNVSTLELGDSALYLCASTQLTSGGLTDTQYFGPGTRLTVL.

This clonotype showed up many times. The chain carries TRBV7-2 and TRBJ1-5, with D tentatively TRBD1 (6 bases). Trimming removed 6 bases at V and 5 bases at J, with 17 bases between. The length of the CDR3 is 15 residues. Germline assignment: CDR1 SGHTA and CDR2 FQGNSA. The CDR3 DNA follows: TGTGCCAGCAGGCGTGCGGCAGGGGAGGATCAGCCCCAGCATTTT. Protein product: CASRRAAGEDQPQHF. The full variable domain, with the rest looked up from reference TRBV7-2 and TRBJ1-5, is GAGVSQSPSNKVTEKGKDVELRCDPISGHTALYWYRQSLGQGLEFLIYFQGNSAPDKSGLPSDRFSAERTGGSVSTLTIQRTQQEDSAVYLCASRRAAGEDQPQHFGDGTRLSIL.